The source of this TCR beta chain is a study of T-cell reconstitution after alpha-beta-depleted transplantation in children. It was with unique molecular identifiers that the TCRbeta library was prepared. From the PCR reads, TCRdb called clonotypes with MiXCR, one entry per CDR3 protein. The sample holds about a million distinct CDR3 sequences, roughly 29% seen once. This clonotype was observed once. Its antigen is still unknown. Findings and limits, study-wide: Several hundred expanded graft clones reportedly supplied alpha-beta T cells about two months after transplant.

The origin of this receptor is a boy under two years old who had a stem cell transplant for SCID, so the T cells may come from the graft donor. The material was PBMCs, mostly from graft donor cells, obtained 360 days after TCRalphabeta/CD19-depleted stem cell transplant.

The CDR3 sequence is CASSPGGDNQPQHF. In DNA, the CDR3 is TGTGCCAGCTCACCCGGGGGGGACAATCAGCCCCAGCATTTT. This chain connects TRBV18 to TRBJ1-5; D is possibly TRBD1 (5 bases). CDR3 size: 14 residues. Trimming took 3 bases from V and 3 from J, leaving 9 bases between them. Germline V gene sequence: CDR1 KGHSH, CDR2 LQKENI.